This is a list of T cell receptor beta chains from one sample in a study of blood T cell repertoires in COVID-19. TCRdb keeps only in-frame clones here, not all; method: immunoSEQ multiplex PCR. The table includes about 34,000 clones, 90% detected once. The sample consisted of peripheral blood. The receptors here all came from a man older than 75 with acute or convalescent COVID-19. CDR3s include the opening cysteine and the closing phenylalanine or tryptophan. Clone size is given for some rows only: seen once, a few or many times, or a class if the clone is expanded.

clone size,J gene,V gene,CDR3 protein
few,TRBJ1-2,TRBV6-5,CASSPTPYGYTF
NA,TRBJ1-2,TRBV5-1,CASSLTGGNYGYTF
NA,TRBJ2-2,TRBV21-1,CAIKKGGQGPTGELFF
NA,TRBJ1-1,TRBV2,CASRKNRGGTEAFF
NA,TRBJ1-5,TRBV10-3,CASGTGLDQPQHF
NA,TRBJ2-7,TRBV14,CASSHAGGGYEQYF
NA,TRBJ2-3,TRBV18,CASSPKTGGADTQYF
NA,TRBJ1-6,TRBV4-1,CASSQDLQGSSYNSPLHF
NA,TRBJ2-5,TRBV10-3,CAISGLPAGGHQETQYF
NA,TRBJ1-1,TRBV5-5,CASSFLDSQAFF
NA,TRBJ2-3,TRBV3-1/TRBV3-2,CASSHTSGSTDTQYF
NA,TRBJ2-1,TRBV25-1,CASRTGGSYNEQFF
NA,TRBJ1-4,TRBV5-1,CASSGQGLEKLFF
NA,TRBJ2-7,TRBV6-2/TRBV6-3,CASSANSRGSYEQYF
NA,TRBJ2-1,TRBV18,CASSPYRREQFF
few,TRBJ1-4,TRBV7-9,CASSLRQGVEKLFF
NA,TRBJ2-7,TRBV19,CASSIGLREWRNEQYF
NA,TRBJ2-3,TRBV27,CASSLRVAGGGADTQYF
NA,TRBJ1-5,TRBV10-3,CAASRDRGQSNQPQHF
NA,TRBJ2-1,TRBV5-6,CASSLGLRYNEQFF
NA,TRBJ1-6,TRBV5-4,CASSDRGHSYNSPLHF
NA,TRBJ1-2,TRBV27,CASSPSTGILGYTF
NA,TRBJ1-4,TRBV5-1,CASSRQAANEKLFF
NA,TRBJ2-5,TRBV15,CATSRDPRTGETQYF